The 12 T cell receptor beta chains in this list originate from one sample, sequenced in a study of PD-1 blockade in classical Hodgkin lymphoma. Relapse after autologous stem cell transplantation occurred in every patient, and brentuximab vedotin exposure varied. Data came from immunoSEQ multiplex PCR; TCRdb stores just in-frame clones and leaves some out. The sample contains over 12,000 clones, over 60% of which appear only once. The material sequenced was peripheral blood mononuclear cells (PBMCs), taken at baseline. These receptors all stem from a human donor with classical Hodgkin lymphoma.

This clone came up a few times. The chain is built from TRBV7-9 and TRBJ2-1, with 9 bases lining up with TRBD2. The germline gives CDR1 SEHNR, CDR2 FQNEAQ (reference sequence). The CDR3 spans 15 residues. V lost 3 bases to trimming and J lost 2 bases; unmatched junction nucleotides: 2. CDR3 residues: CASSFPSGTYNEQFF. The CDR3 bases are TGTGCCAGCAGCTTCCCTAGCGGGACCTACAATGAGCAGTTCTTC.

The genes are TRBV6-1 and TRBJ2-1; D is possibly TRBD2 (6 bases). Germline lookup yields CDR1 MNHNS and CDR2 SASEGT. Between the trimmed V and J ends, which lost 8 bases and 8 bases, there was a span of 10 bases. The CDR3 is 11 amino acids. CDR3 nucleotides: TGTGCCAGCGGGGGGTGGCATGAGCAGTTCTTC. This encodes CASGGWHEQFF.

CDR3 nucleotides: TGTGCCAGCCTCCAAGGGGACAGGGGGACCCGATTGGGATCACCCCTCCACTTT. This encodes CASLQGDRGTRLGSPLHF. The chain uses TRBV5-4 and TRBJ1-6, with TRBD1 matching over 11 bases. The ends lost 7 bases at V and 10 bases at J; junction bases unmatched: 19. Per germline, CDR1 SGHNT and CDR2 YYREEE (reference sequence). The CDR3 has 18 amino acids. Supplemented by reference TRBV5-4 and TRBJ1-6, the full variable domain reads ETGVTQSPTHLIKTRGQQVTLRCSSQSGHNTVSWYQQALGQGPQFIFQYYREEENGRGNFPPRFSGLQFPNYSSELNVNALELDDSALYLCASLQGDRGTRLGSPLHFGNGTRLTVT.

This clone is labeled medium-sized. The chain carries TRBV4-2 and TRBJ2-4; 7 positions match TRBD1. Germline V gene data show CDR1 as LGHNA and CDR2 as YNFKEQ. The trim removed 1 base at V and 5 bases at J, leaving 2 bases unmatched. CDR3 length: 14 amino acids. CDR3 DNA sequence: TGTGCCAGCAGCCAAGGGGACAGAGAAAACATTCAGTACTTC. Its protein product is CASSQGDRENIQYF.

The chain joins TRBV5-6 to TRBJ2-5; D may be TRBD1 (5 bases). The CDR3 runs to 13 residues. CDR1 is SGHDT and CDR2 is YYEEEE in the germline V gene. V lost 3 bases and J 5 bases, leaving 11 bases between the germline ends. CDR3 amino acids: CASSSQGWETQYF. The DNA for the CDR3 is TGTGCCAGCAGCTCCCAGGGCTGGGAGACCCAGTACTTC.

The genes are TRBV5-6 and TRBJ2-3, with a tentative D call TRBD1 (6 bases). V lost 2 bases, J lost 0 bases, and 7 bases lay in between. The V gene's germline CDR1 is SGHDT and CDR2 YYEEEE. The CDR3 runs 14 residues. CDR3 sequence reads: CASSLQGSTDTQYF. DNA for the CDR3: TGTGCCAGCAGCTTACAGGGTAGCACAGATACGCAGTATTTT.

As DNA, the CDR3 is TGCGCCAGCAGCCAAGAGGGGGTTTCGGGTGGAACCCAGTACTTC. Protein product: CASSQEGVSGGTQYF. The rearrangement joins TRBV4-1 to TRBJ2-5, with D perhaps TRBD1 or TRBD2 (5 bases each). The ends were cut back, 0 bases at V and 8 bases at J, with 16 bases in the middle. CDR1 and CDR2 (germline): MGHRA, YSYEKL. The CDR3 has 15 amino acids.

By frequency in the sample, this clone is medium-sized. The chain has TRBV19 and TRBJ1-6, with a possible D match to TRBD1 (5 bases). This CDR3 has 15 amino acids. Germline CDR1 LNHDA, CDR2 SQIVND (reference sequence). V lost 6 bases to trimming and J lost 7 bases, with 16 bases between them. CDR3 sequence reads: CASRLTGRGNSPLHF. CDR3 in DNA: TGTGCCAGTAGACTAACGGGACGGGGGAATTCACCCCTCCACTTT.

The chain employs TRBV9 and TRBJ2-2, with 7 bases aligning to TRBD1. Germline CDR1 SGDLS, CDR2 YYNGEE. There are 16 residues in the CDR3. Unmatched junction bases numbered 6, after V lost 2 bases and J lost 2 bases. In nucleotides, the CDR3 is TGTGCCAGCAGCGTCCTGACAGGGTCCAACACCGGGGAGCTGTTTTTT. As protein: CASSVLTGSNTGELFF. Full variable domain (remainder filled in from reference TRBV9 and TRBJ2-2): DSGVTQTPKHLITATGQRVTLRCSPRSGDLSVYWYQQSLDQGLQFLIQYYNGEERAKGNILERFSAQQFPDLHSELNLSSLELGDSALYFCASSVLTGSNTGELFFGEGSRLTVL.

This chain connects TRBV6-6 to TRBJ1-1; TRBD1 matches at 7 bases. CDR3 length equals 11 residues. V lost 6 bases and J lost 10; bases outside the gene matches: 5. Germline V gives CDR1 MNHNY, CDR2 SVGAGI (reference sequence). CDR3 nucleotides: TGTGCCAGCAGCTACAGGGGCATAGCTTTCTTT. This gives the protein CASSYRGIAFF.

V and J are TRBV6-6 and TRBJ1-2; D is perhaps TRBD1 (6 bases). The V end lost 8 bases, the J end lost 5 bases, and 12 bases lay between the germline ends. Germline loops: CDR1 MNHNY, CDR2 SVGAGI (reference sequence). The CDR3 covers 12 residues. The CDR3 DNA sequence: TGTGCCAGCCATCGCCAGGGGTATGGCTACACCTTC. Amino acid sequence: CASHRQGYGYTF.

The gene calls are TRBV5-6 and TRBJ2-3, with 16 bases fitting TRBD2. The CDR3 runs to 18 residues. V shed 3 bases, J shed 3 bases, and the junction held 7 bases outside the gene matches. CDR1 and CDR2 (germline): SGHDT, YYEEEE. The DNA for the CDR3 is TGTGCCAGCAGCTCGACGGGACTAGCGGGAGGGCCAACAGATACGCAGTATTTT. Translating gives CASSSTGLAGGPTDTQYF. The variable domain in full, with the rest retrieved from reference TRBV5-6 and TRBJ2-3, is DAGVTQSPTHLIKTRGQQVTLRCSPKSGHDTVSWYQQALGQGPQFIFQYYEEEERQRGNFPDRFSGHQFPNYSSELNVNALLLGDSALYLCASSSTGLAGGPTDTQYFGPGTRLTVL.